Below, 11 T cell receptor beta chains from the same sample are listed, as sequenced in a study of cytomegalovirus exposure and HLA in healthy donors. PCR used 60 Vbeta primers and 13 Jbeta primers. The data were produced by immunoSEQ multiplex PCR, yet TCRdb's version contains in-frame clones alone and is incomplete. This table holds approximately 200,000 clones, roughly 72% found once. What was sequenced was PBMCs. Source of these receptors: a man younger than 40 in good health and CMV-seronegative.

The gene calls are TRBV19 and TRBJ1-5; D gene uncertain. The CDR3 runs 14 residues. The germline gives CDR1 LNHDA, CDR2 SQIVND (reference sequence). Trimming shortened V by 8 bases and J by 4 bases, and 15 bases separated the two germline ends. The CDR3: CASLGRIGNQPQHF. The CDR3 DNA reads as TGTGCCAGTCTAGGGAGGATAGGAAATCAGCCCCAGCATTTT.

The chain carries TRBV6-1 and TRBJ2-3; D gene ambiguous. CDR1 MNHNS and CDR2 SASEGT come from the germline V gene. V was shortened by 6 bases and J by 2 bases, with 15 bases between the two germline ends. The CDR3 covers 15 residues. The CDR3 nucleotides are TGTGCCAGCAGCCTTGGGCAGGCCAACACAGATACGCAGTATTTT. It codes for CASSLGQANTDTQYF.

As concerns this clone: This CDR3 is also generated by other DNA sequences in the sample. The chain recombines TRBV11-2 with TRBJ2-7; tentative D call: TRBD1 (6 bases). The germline gives CDR1 SGHAT, CDR2 FQNNGV. V was cut by 5 bases and J by 2 bases, with 10 bases left in between. The CDR3 totals 13 residues. This CDR3 reads CASSLGQTYEQYF. For the CDR3, the DNA is TGTGCCAGCAGCCTGGGACAAACCTACGAGCAGTACTTC.

The chain couples TRBV15 to TRBJ2-1; tentatively, D is TRBD1 (6 bases). The CDR3 sequence is 16 residues long. Trimming cost V 3 bases and J 3 bases, with 15 bases left between them. CDR1 and CDR2 from the germline V gene are LNHNV and YYDKDF (reference sequence). The CDR3 loop reads CATSRTPVQGYNEQFF. The CDR3 nucleotides are TGTGCCACCAGCAGGACACCCGTACAGGGCTACAATGAGCAGTTCTTC.

This chain connects TRBV7-3 to TRBJ2-1; possible D gene TRBD2, 5 bases. Between the trimmed V and J ends, which lost 0 bases and 7 bases, there was a span of 13 bases. CDR3 length: 15 residues. Germline-derived CDR1 and CDR2 are SGHTA and FQGTGA. The CDR3 nucleotides are TGTGCCAGCAGCTTAACTCGGGATCGTAAAAATGAGCAGTTCTTC. Encoded protein: CASSLTRDRKNEQFF.

The chain is built from TRBV28 and TRBJ2-7, with D possibly matching TRBD2 (7 bases). Germline V CDR1 and CDR2: MDHEN, SYDVKM. The CDR3 covers 15 residues. V lost 5 bases, J lost 9 bases, and 23 bases lay in between. As DNA, the CDR3 is TGTGCCAGCAGTCCCCCTGAGCGGGACATTCTGGGGCAGTACTTC. It encodes CASSPPERDILGQYF. Using reference TRBV28 and TRBJ2-7 for the parts outside the CDR3, the full variable domain is DVKVTQSSRYLVKRTGEKVFLECVQDMDHENMFWYRQDPGLGLRLIYFSYDVKMKEKGDIPEGYSVSREKKERFSLILESASTNQTSMYLCASSPPERDILGQYFGPGTRLTVT.

The chain employs TRBV28 and TRBJ2-7; 10 nucleotides match TRBD1. CDR1 MDHEN and CDR2 SYDVKM come from the germline V gene. This CDR3 is 15 amino acids long. V was clipped by 7 bases and J by 5 bases; unmatched bases: 11. The CDR3 nucleotides read TGTGCCAGCACTTTTGGGGCCGGGACAGGGGACGAGCAGTACTTC. Its translation is CASTFGAGTGDEQYF.

The rearrangement joins TRBV9 to TRBJ2-2; no reliable D call. The CDR3 has 11 amino acids. Germline V CDR1 and CDR2: SGDLS, YYNGEE. The germline V and J ends were trimmed by 2 bases and 6 bases, with 2 bases remaining between them. Written as DNA, the CDR3 is TGTGCCAGCAGCGTCTCCGGGGAGCTGTTTTTT. This sequence encodes CASSVSGELFF.

This chain joins TRBV11-3 and TRBJ2-7; 7 bases line up with TRBD1. V trimming: 5 bases; J trimming: 6 bases; junction bases outside the gene matches: 7. CDR3 size: 13 residues. Germline V gene sequence: CDR1 SGHNT, CDR2 YENEEA. CDR3 sequence reads: CASSDSTGAEQYF. DNA of the CDR3: TGTGCCAGCAGCGACTCAACAGGGGCCGAGCAGTACTTC. The variable domain in full, completed from reference TRBV11-3 and TRBJ2-7, reads EAGVVQSPRYKIIEKKQPVAFWCNPISGHNTLYWYLQNLGQGPELLIRYENEEAVDDSQLPKDRFSAERLKGVDSTLKIQPAELGDSAVYLCASSDSTGAEQYFGPGTRLTVT.

J is TRBJ2-5 and V is TRBV30, with D unclear. Germline V gene data show CDR1 as GTSNPN and CDR2 as SVGIG (reference sequence). V was cut by 6 bases and J by 6 bases, with 11 bases left in between. CDR3 length equals 11 residues. CDR3 protein: CACTGPQTQYF. CDR3 nucleotides: TGTGCCTGTACTGGTCCTCAGACCCAGTACTTC.

The V call is TRBV4-1, the J call TRBJ2-1; 14 nucleotides align to TRBD2. This CDR3 comprises 18 residues. Trimming cost V 4 bases and J 10 bases; bases outside gene matches: 15. Germline CDR1 MGHRA, CDR2 YSYEKL. The CDR3 reads CASSLTQGLAGGSGEQFF. The CDR3 DNA sequence: TGCGCCAGCAGCCTTACTCAAGGACTAGCGGGAGGATCGGGCGAGCAGTTCTTC.